These T cell receptor beta chains were read from a single sample in a study of T cell repertoires in cytomegalovirus infection. Their antigen targets remain unknown. TCRdb ran MiXCR on the reads and lists one entry per CDR3 protein. The table includes more than 110,000 distinct CDR3 sequences, about 31% detected once. Specimen: CD8+ T cells from cultured PBMCs, collected from culture after CMV antigen stimulation. Receptors were obtained from a human donor in good health (CMV status not recorded). Some clones in this sample may be carry-over from other donors' samples. The conserved cysteine and the conserved F or W are not part of the CDR3 here.

TRBJ1-2	TRBV12-3/TRBV12-4	ASSFVGLGLDGYT
TRBJ1-5	TRBV7-9	ASSPGTGGSNQPQH
TRBJ2-1	TRBV7-6	ASSLSGGGPVKTNEQF
TRBJ1-1	TRBV6-5	ASSYRERTF
TRBJ2-1	TRBV7-3	ASSYRASSYNEQF
TRBJ2-3	TRBV2	ASSESTQY
TRBJ2-3	TRBV29-1	SVPGLAGAWDTQY
TRBJ2-3	TRBV12-3/TRBV12-4	ASSSLAAGSTDTQY
TRBJ1-1	TRBV19	ASSIASTGYTEAF
TRBJ1-5	TRBV6-6	ASFPYGTTLPVKGPQH
TRBJ1-1	TRBV19	ASSIADSTEAF
TRBJ1-2	TRBV19	ASRTVLPGYGYT
TRBJ2-3	TRBV7-8	ASSLGRGFSTDTQY
TRBJ2-5	TRBV7-8	ASSLAYGQGNGETQY
TRBJ2-7	TRBV27	ASSPQGRGGEQY
TRBJ1-1	TRBV4-1	ASSQDPPGRYTEAF
TRBJ1-1	TRBV19	ASTGGQRNTEAF
TRBJ2-3	TRBV9	ASSRWLLAAEDTQY
TRBJ2-3	TRBV7-2	ASSLGPLTADTQY
TRBJ1-1	TRBV7-9	ASSLSQGSNTEAF
TRBJ1-1	TRBV11-2	ASSLEGTGYGAF
TRBJ2-6	TRBV28	ASSLNSGQIYSGANVLT
TRBJ1-1	TRBV12-3/TRBV12-4	ASSLIGGTEAF
TRBJ2-3	TRBV10-3	AISESTSGGRITDTQY
TRBJ2-1	TRBV7-6	ASSGTVNNEQF
TRBJ2-1	TRBV12-3/TRBV12-4	ASSPEANEQF
TRBJ2-5	TRBV7-7	ASSLGASGGFQETQY
TRBJ2-3	TRBV6-1	ASTGATRTDTQY
TRBJ1-5	TRBV12-3/TRBV12-4	ASSAHSLGSNQPQH
.	TRBV7-4	ASSLKAKVLFNEQY
TRBJ2-5	TRBV14	ASSQVSETQY
TRBJ2-3	TRBV12-3/TRBV12-4	ASSLSGGETDTQY
TRBJ2-3	TRBV12-3/TRBV12-4	ASSLVSSTDTQY
TRBJ2-1	TRBV7-6	ASSLAGGNSYNEQF
TRBJ1-2	TRBV12-3/TRBV12-4	ASSSRTGFGYT
TRBJ1-4	TRBV7-6	ASSSDGGNEKLF